This is a list of T cell receptor beta chains from one sample in a study of Ad26.COV2.S vaccination and SARS-CoV-2 variants. Sequencing used immunoSEQ multiplex PCR; TCRdb keeps in-frame clones, though not all of them. The data hold hundreds of thousands of clones, with roughly nine tenths observed a single time. The specimen was peripheral blood, collected in a trial of Ad26.COV2.S vaccine versus placebo. Every receptor here comes from a person aged 18-60 years who received the Ad26.COV2.S COVID-19 vaccine or a placebo. Both conserved end residues are part of each CDR3.

CDR3aa: CASNVDRAQNQPQHF
len: 15
v_gene: TRBV19

CDR3aa: CASSSSLGSGKNYEQYF
len: 17
v_gene: TRBV7-9

CDR3aa: CASSREASGGQETQYF
len: 16
v_gene: TRBV3-1/TRBV3-2

CDR3aa: CASTAYSGLNNEQFF
len: 15
v_gene: TRBV7-3

CDR3aa: CASSPLGVHQPQHF
len: 14
v_gene: TRBV19

CDR3aa: CGIDQGNQETQYF
len: 13
v_gene: TRBV30

CDR3aa: CATSDSRAGGSYTQYF
len: 16
v_gene: TRBV24-1

CDR3aa: CASSVAGYNEQFF
len: 13
v_gene: TRBV9

CDR3aa: CASSLSNTAYEQYF
len: 14
v_gene: TRBV27

CDR3aa: CATQKTGDYGYTF
len: 13
v_gene: TRBV10-2

CDR3aa: CASSPRSDNYGYTF
len: 14
v_gene: TRBV18

CDR3aa: CSAGLVIQEQFF
len: 12
v_gene: TRBV29-1

CDR3aa: CASSSSGDTQYF
len: 12
v_gene: TRBV5-4

CDR3aa: CASSYSNGFGNIQYF
len: 15
v_gene: TRBV6-5

CDR3aa: CASSLGPGLRADTQYF
len: 16
v_gene: TRBV7-2

CDR3aa: CASSGGAADTQYF
len: 13
v_gene: TRBV5-4

CDR3aa: CASSPRRENTEAFF
len: 14
v_gene: TRBV6-2/TRBV6-3

CDR3aa: CASSQTGGANEKLFF
len: 15
v_gene: TRBV14

CDR3aa: CASGKVRYEQYF
len: 12
v_gene: TRBV28

CDR3aa: CASSPGGSNQPQHF
len: 14
v_gene: TRBV11-2

CDR3aa: CASSLVSGGRETQYF
len: 15
v_gene: TRBV5-1

CDR3aa: CASSQGAGRNPDTQYF
len: 16
v_gene: TRBV4-3

CDR3aa: CACTPRGTEAFF
len: 12
v_gene: TRBV30

CDR3aa: CAWQQDTEAFF
len: 11
v_gene: TRBV30

CDR3aa: CASSLSLGFSYEQYF
len: 15
v_gene: TRBV7-3

CDR3aa: CASSLRTPTNTGELFF
len: 16
v_gene: TRBV3-1/TRBV3-2

CDR3aa: CASSVAGGETDTQYF
len: 15
v_gene: TRBV9

CDR3aa: CASSLSPWGQLGNTIYF
len: 17
v_gene: TRBV28

CDR3aa: CASSLDYNSPLHF
len: 13
v_gene: TRBV7-2

CDR3aa: CASSKRGDGSTDTQYF
len: 16
v_gene: TRBV4-2

CDR3aa: CATLNADTGELFF
len: 13
v_gene: TRBV24-1

CDR3aa: CASSLAGGRETQYF
len: 14
v_gene: TRBV5-4

CDR3aa: CATSRDKGLTYEQYF
len: 15
v_gene: TRBV15

CDR3aa: CASSRWRQTSYEQYF
len: 15
v_gene: TRBV4-3

CDR3aa: CASSQGVPYEQYF
len: 13
v_gene: TRBV2

CDR3aa: CASRARGDTGELFF
len: 14
v_gene: TRBV7-2

CDR3aa: CASSLGGLAGSYEQYF
len: 16
v_gene: TRBV5-4

CDR3aa: CASSESVTETFPSSYNEQFF
len: 20
v_gene: TRBV10-1

CDR3aa: CASKDTEAFF
len: 10
v_gene: TRBV23-1

CDR3aa: CASNPRSDISYEQYF
len: 15
v_gene: TRBV2

CDR3aa: CSVDGTVGTDTQYF
len: 14
v_gene: TRBV29-1

CDR3aa: CASSVGDQPQHF
len: 12
v_gene: TRBV9

CDR3aa: CASSAGTGAGNTIYF
len: 15
v_gene: TRBV9

CDR3aa: CASSILGKRGNQPQHF
len: 16
v_gene: TRBV19

CDR3aa: CASSEVDGGYTF
len: 12
v_gene: TRBV3-1/TRBV3-2

CDR3aa: CASSLGGAATKSQYF
len: 15
v_gene: TRBV28

CDR3aa: CASSSLAGGSGEQYF
len: 15
v_gene: TRBV11-2

CDR3aa: CAGGGGIGGYTF
len: 12
v_gene: TRBV28